The present entry profiles one T cell receptor (beta chain) with its context. Its specificity is unknown. The V and J ends lost 0 bases and 4 bases, in that order; junction bases with no gene match: 6. The CDR3 runs to 17 residues. These data originate in a study of shared clonotypes between healthy human individuals. The authors' processing: Filtering differed because ImmunoSEQ produced junction-only sequences that carried no quality scores. TCRdb's copy holds only in-frame clones and misses some; the assay was immunoSEQ multiplex PCR. That table furnishes V, J and clone size, whereas the DNA furnished D and trimming. The data contain just over 2,000,000 clones, just under 95% of them seen just once; the ten biggest clones take up 1% to 1.3%. CD45RO-negative, CCR7-selected cells formed the naive CD8 fraction, which excluded terminally differentiated effector memory CD45RA+ cells. Whole-study findings and limits: Non-shared clonotypes were found to have lower generation probabilities than the clonotypes that were shared by all four of the sorted-subset donors.

The V and J genes are TRBV23-1 and TRBJ2-6; TRBD2 aligns across 7 bases. TRBV23-1 is given ORF status, its function remaining uncertain. The receptor was isolated from a man between 18 and 35 years old in good health. Specimen: naive CD8+ T cells sorted from blood. CDR3 sequence (DNA): TGCGCCAGCAGTCAATCGGGGGAGGGGCTCGGGGCCAACGTCCTGACTTTC. Translated, it gives CASSQSGEGLGANVLTF.